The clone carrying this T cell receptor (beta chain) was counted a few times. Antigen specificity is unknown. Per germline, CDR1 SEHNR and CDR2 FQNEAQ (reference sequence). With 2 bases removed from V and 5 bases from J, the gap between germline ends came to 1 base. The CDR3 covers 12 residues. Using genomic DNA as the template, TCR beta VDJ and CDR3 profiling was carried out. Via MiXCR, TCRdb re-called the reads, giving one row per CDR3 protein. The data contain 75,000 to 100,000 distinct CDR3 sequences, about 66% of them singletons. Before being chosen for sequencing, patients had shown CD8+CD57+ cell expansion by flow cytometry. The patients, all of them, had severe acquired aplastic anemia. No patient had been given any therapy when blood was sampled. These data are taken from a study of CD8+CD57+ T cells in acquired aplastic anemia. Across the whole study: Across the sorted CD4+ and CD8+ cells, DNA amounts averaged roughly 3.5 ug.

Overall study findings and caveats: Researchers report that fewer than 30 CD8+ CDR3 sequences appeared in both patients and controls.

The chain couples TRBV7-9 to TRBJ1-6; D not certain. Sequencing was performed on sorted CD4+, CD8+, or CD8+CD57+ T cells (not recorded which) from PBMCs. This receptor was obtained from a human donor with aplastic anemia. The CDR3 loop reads CASSLNNSPLHF. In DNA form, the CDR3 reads TGTGCCAGCAGCTTAAATAATTCACCCCTCCACTTT.